The 28 T cell receptor beta chains presented below share a single source sample, sequenced in a study of response to subunit inactivated influenza vaccine listed by TCRdb under 2018. Receptor amplification or capture employed RT-PCR. These reads were obtained on an Illumina HiSeq 2500. Through fastp at Q25 and MiXCR, TCRdb rebuilt clones from the public reads, retaining in-frame beta chains. Every entry covers one CDR3 protein and lists the most common genes and DNA from its rows. The sample records about 190,000 distinct CDR3 sequences, 13% to 15% of which are singletons. The top ten constitute 20% to 30% of the sample. The specimen comprised CD8+ T cells sorted from PBMCs, sampled approximately 5 days after vaccination. These receptors were collected from a man aged 45 to 65 who received an inactivated influenza vaccine. Donor details come from another sample of the same person, matched by shared clones.

This clonotype was detected only a few times. Here the CDR3 DNA reads TGTGCCAGCAGTGAATTTGGGACTAGCCACGATGAGCAGTTCTTC. This translates into CASSEFGTSHDEQFF. The chain has TRBV25-1 and TRBJ2-1; 9 bases are a match to TRBD2. The germline V gene encodes CDR1 MGHDK and CDR2 SYGVNS. Trimming at V came to 1 base and at J to 8 bases, leaving 6 bases not matched to a gene. The CDR3 covers 15 residues.

The chain links TRBV6-5 to TRBJ1-6; 9 bases align to TRBD1. The CDR3 consists of 18 residues. The V gene end was trimmed by 0 bases and the J gene end by 5 bases; junction bases not matched to a gene: 8. Germline CDR1 is MNHEY and CDR2 is SVGAGI. The CDR3 nucleotides read TGTGCCAGCAGTTACTCAGACAGGGGGACGGGGGATAATTCACCCCTCCACTTT. Protein sequence: CASSYSDRGTGDNSPLHF.

This clonotype turned up a few times. This chain links TRBV19 with TRBJ2-7, with TRBD2 matching over 11 bases. The J segment lost 5 bases and the V segment lost 3 bases, leaving 3 bases of the junction unmatched. CDR3 length: 14 residues. CDR1 is LNHDA and CDR2 is SQIVND in the germline V gene (reference sequence). The CDR3 loop reads CASSILAGGNEQYF. The CDR3 DNA sequence: TGTGCCAGTAGTATTCTAGCGGGAGGCAACGAGCAGTACTTC.

This clonotype appeared a few times. The CDR3 protein is CASSIDLTYLAKNIQYF. The CDR3 bases are TGTGCCAGTAGTATAGATCTGACTTATCTAGCCAAAAACATTCAGTACTTC. This rearrangement joins TRBV19 to TRBJ2-4, with unresolved D. V dropped 0 bases and J dropped 0 bases, with 12 bases sitting between them. The CDR3 has 17 amino acids. The germline V gene has CDR1 LNHDA and CDR2 SQIVND (reference sequence). Full variable domain (outside the CDR3, taken from reference TRBV19 and TRBJ2-4): DGGITQSPKYLFRKEGQNVTLSCEQNLNHDAMYWYRQDPGQGLRLIYYSQIVNDFQKGDIAEGYSVSREKKESFPLTVTSAQKNPTAFYLCASSIDLTYLAKNIQYFGAGTRLSVL.

The V and J genes are TRBV11-2 and TRBJ2-3; D assignment may be TRBD1 or TRBD2 (5 bases each). The CDR3 totals 16 residues. Trimming left V 4 bases short and J 0 bases short, with 14 bases between. Germline V lookup: CDR1 SGHAT, CDR2 FQNNGV. The CDR3 spells CASSSTPGPSTDTQYF. CDR3 nucleotide sequence: TGTGCCAGCAGCTCAACACCGGGGCCTAGCACAGATACGCAGTATTTT.

This clonotype was counted many times. The chain links TRBV16 to TRBJ2-7; TRBD2 matches at 12 bases. CDR3 size: 17 residues. The V gene end was trimmed by 0 bases and the J gene end by 6 bases; junction bases not matched to a gene: 9. Germline V lookup: CDR1 KGHSY, CDR2 FQNENV. Here the CDR3 reads CASSQSRLAGGPGEQYF. For the CDR3, the DNA is TGTGCCAGCAGCCAATCGAGGCTAGCGGGAGGGCCTGGCGAGCAGTACTTC.

This clonotype was observed many times. The J gene is TRBJ2-1, the V gene TRBV12-3 or TRBV12-4; D call uncertain. The ends were cut back, 1 base at V and 10 bases at J, with 8 bases in the middle. This CDR3 has 12 residues. Here the CDR3 DNA reads TGTGCCAGCAGTTTAGGTACCAGGGAGCAGTTCTTC. Its translation is CASSLGTREQFF.

This clonotype was counted only a few times. The chain is built from TRBV29-1 and TRBJ2-3, with a weak D call TRBD1 (5 bases). V was cut by 6 bases and J by 0 bases, with 13 bases left in between. The germline V gene has CDR1 SQVTM and CDR2 ANQGSEA. The CDR3 is 14 amino acids. CDR3 DNA: TGCAGCGTACCTTGGGGCAGGAGCACAGATACGCAGTATTTT. Translation: CSVPWGRSTDTQYF.

The CDR3: CASSPPGQGVYEQYF. The CDR3 coding sequence is TGTGCCAGCTCACCACCGGGACAGGGCGTGTACGAGCAGTACTTC. The chain links TRBV18 to TRBJ2-7; 9 nucleotides align to TRBD1. CDR3 length: 15 amino acids. Germline CDR1 is KGHSH and CDR2 is LQKENI. J lost 4 bases, V lost 0 bases, and 4 bases had no gene match.

Ten or more counts support this clonotype. V gene TRBV29-1 combines with J gene TRBJ2-7; 8 bases are shared with TRBD2. Germline loops: CDR1 SQVTM, CDR2 ANQGSEA. V gave up 4 bases and J gave up 0 bases; unmatched junction bases: 5. CDR3 length equals 14 residues. DNA of the CDR3: TGCAGCGTTGTACTAGCGGCCATCTCCTACGAGCAGTACTTC. Translating gives CSVVLAAISYEQYF.

This chain connects TRBV20-1 to TRBJ2-7, with D perhaps assigned TRBD1 or TRBD2 (5 bases each). The CDR3 runs to 13 residues. Germline V gene lookup returns CDR1 DFQATT and CDR2 SNEGSKA (reference sequence). The V gene lost 1 base and the J gene lost 3 bases, with 10 bases spanning the gap. The CDR3 coding sequence is TGCAGTGCTAGAGCGGAGAGGGGCTACGAGCAGTACTTC. Translating gives CSARAERGYEQYF.

This clonotype was detected ten times or more. The CDR3 is CSASLAGYTGELFF. The CDR3 DNA follows: TGCAGTGCTAGCCTAGCGGGGTACACCGGGGAGCTGTTTTTT. This chain connects TRBV20-1 to TRBJ2-2; 9 nucleotides agree with TRBD2. Germline CDR1 reads DFQATT; CDR2 reads SNEGSKA (reference sequence). This CDR3 region has 14 residues. Unmatched junction bases numbered 2, after V lost 3 bases and J lost 3 bases.

This clonotype has a handful of counts. At one boundary the junction diverges from the germline segment, which might be a read error. The chain carries TRBV24-1 and TRBJ2-7, with unresolved D. Germline lookup yields CDR1 KGHDR and CDR2 SFDVKD. The CDR3 contains 13 residues. CDR3 nucleotides: TGTGCCACCAGTGATGGGGTCTCCCACGAGCAGTACTTC. Translating it yields CATSDGVSHEQYF.

The chain combines TRBV20-1 with TRBJ1-5; maybe TRBD1 (5 bases). This CDR3 region has 14 residues. V gave up 6 bases and J gave up 3 bases, with 15 bases separating them. Germline V gene data show CDR1 as DFQATT and CDR2 as SNEGSKA (reference sequence). The CDR3 spells CSALTEGNNQPQHF. In DNA form, the CDR3 reads TGCAGTGCCCTCACGGAGGGGAACAATCAGCCCCAGCATTTT.

The V and J genes are TRBV4-3 and TRBJ2-2; D is ambiguous. CDR3 length: 16 residues. The germline V and J ends were trimmed by 0 bases and 7 bases, with 15 bases remaining between them. Germline CDR1 and CDR2: LGHNA and YSLEER. CDR3 residues: CASSQDSSRVGGELFF. The CDR3 nucleotides are TGCGCCAGCAGCCAAGATTCATCTAGGGTAGGCGGGGAGCTGTTTTTT.

This clonotype has only a few counts. The rearrangement links TRBV29-1 to TRBJ2-1; unclear D gene. V gave up 3 bases and J gave up 5 bases, with 5 bases separating them. This CDR3 comprises 11 residues. Germline CDR1 and CDR2: SQVTM and ANQGSEA. For the CDR3, the DNA is TGCAGCGTTGATGCGGACAATGAGCAGTTCTTC. Amino acids: CSVDADNEQFF.

This clonotype showed up just a few times. The J gene is TRBJ2-1, the V gene TRBV20-1; no clear D gene. The V gene's germline CDR1 is DFQATT and CDR2 SNEGSKA (reference sequence). Between the trimmed V and J ends, which lost 3 bases and 10 bases, there was a span of 22 bases. The CDR3 runs to 15 residues. CDR3 bases: TGCAGTGCTAGGGGTTCGACCGGTGGAGTATGGGAGCAGTTCTTC. Residues: CSARGSTGGVWEQFF.

The J gene is TRBJ2-2, the V gene TRBV20-1; 9 bases map to TRBD2. Germline V gives CDR1 DFQATT, CDR2 SNEGSKA (reference sequence). The CDR3 totals 16 residues. J gave up 2 bases and V 2 bases, and 6 bases lay outside the gene matches. CDR3 sequence reads: CSARMASGINTGELFF. For the CDR3, the DNA is TGCAGTGCTAGAATGGCTAGCGGGATTAACACCGGGGAGCTGTTTTTT.

This clonotype was seen a few times. This rearrangement joins TRBV6-2 or TRBV6-3 to TRBJ2-6, with D uncertain. CDR1 is MNHEY and CDR2 is SVGEGT in the germline V gene. The germline V and J ends were trimmed by 8 bases and 2 bases, with 4 bases remaining between them. CDR3 length: 12 residues. This chain's CDR3 is CASWTGANVLTF. In nucleotides, the CDR3 is TGTGCCAGCTGGACTGGGGCCAACGTCCTGACTTTC.

This clonotype has more than one count but fewer than ten. This chain joins TRBV7-9 and TRBJ2-1, with 7 bases fitting TRBD2. This CDR3 region has 14 residues. Trimming removed 5 bases from V and 10 bases from J; junction bases left unmatched: 11. CDR1 is SEHNR and CDR2 is FQNEAQ in the germline V gene (reference sequence). CDR3 nucleotides: TGTGCCAGCAGCCAAGAACGGGACTACCGGGAGCAGTTCTTC. Its translation is CASSQERDYREQFF.

The chain combines TRBV20-1 with TRBJ2-3; D not certain. V was clipped by 6 bases and J by 2 bases, with 12 bases between them. The CDR3 is 13 amino acids. Germline assignment: CDR1 DFQATT and CDR2 SNEGSKA (reference sequence). The CDR3 DNA is TGCAGTGCAACGGATATTGCCACAGATACGCAGTATTTT. This encodes CSATDIATDTQYF.

The chain recombines TRBV6-2 or TRBV6-3 with TRBJ2-2; TRBD1 matches at 7 bases. This CDR3 has 14 residues. V lost 2 bases, J lost 8 bases, and 5 bases stayed unmatched. Germline V gene lookup returns CDR1 MNHEY and CDR2 SVGEGT. CDR3 in DNA: TGTGCCAGCAGTTACCTGACAGGGCCAGGGGAGCTGTTTTTT. Protein: CASSYLTGPGELFF.

Points on this clonotype: The conserved phenylalanine or tryptophan normally closing the CDR3 is absent here, so this likely arose from a read error. The rearrangement uses TRBV6-5 and TRBJ1-2; D remains ambiguous. Germline values: CDR1 MNHEY, CDR2 SVGAGI. The CDR3 spans 12 residues. The ends were cut back, 6 bases at V and 3 bases at J, with 8 bases in the middle. CDR3 in DNA: TGTGCCAGCAGGAGGGAGCACTATGGCTACACCCTC. It codes for CASRREHYGYTL.

This clonotype has ten or more counts. The J gene is TRBJ1-1, the V gene TRBV29-1; 8 bases are a match to TRBD1. The length of the CDR3 is 12 residues. Trimming cost V 7 bases and J 5 bases; bases outside gene matches: 6. Germline V gives CDR1 SQVTM, CDR2 ANQGSEA. CDR3 region: CSASQGVTEAFF. The CDR3 coding sequence is TGCAGCGCCTCACAGGGGGTTACTGAAGCTTTCTTT.

The J gene is TRBJ2-5, the V gene TRBV20-1, with TRBD1 identical over 9 bases. The J segment lost 6 bases and the V segment lost 6 bases, leaving 11 bases of the junction unmatched. CDR3 length: 14 residues. Germline V gives CDR1 DFQATT, CDR2 SNEGSKA (reference sequence). Written as DNA, the CDR3 is TGCAGTGCCACAGAAGGGACAGGGTGGCAGACCCAGTACTTC. Its translation: CSATEGTGWQTQYF.

The chain combines TRBV29-1 with TRBJ2-1; 8 nucleotides align to TRBD2. V was pared by 1 base and J by 8 bases, with 10 bases of the junction left unmatched. Per germline, CDR1 SQVTM and CDR2 ANQGSEA. The CDR3 runs 15 residues. The CDR3 spells CSVEVQQAGDYEQFF. DNA of the CDR3: TGCAGCGTTGAAGTTCAGCAAGCGGGAGACTATGAGCAGTTCTTC.

This clonotype was recorded many times. This chain joins TRBV29-1 and TRBJ2-2; D not resolved. The CDR3 is 13 residues long. In germline, CDR1 is SQVTM, CDR2 ANQGSEA. Trimming removed 3 bases at V and 2 bases at J, with 7 bases between. Here the CDR3 reads CSVDLENTGELFF. In DNA form, the CDR3 reads TGCAGCGTTGACTTGGAAAACACCGGGGAGCTGTTTTTT.

The rearrangement uses TRBV28 and TRBJ2-7, with D tentatively TRBD2 (6 bases). The CDR3 has 14 residues. Trimming stripped 4 bases from V and 3 bases from J, with 13 bases between. The V gene's germline CDR1 is MDHEN and CDR2 SYDVKM. In DNA, the CDR3 is TGTGCCAGCAGTTGGCGGGGAGGTCACTACGAGCAGTACTTC. Encoded protein: CASSWRGGHYEQYF.